This T cell receptor (beta chain) originates from a study of CD8 T cells in Susac syndrome. The CDR3 consists of 17 residues. Trimming stripped 4 bases from V and 0 bases from J, with 19 bases between. Per the germline V gene, CDR1 is LGHDT and CDR2 is YNNKEL (reference sequence). An amount of RNA that ranged from roughly 0.5 to 1 ug was reverse transcribed with random hexamers. immunoSEQ multiplex PCR amplified TCR beta CDR3 across 54 Vbeta, 13 Jbeta. From the immunoSEQ multiplex PCR reads, TCRdb called clonotypes with MiXCR, one entry per CDR3 protein. The sample consists of approximately 220,000 distinct CDR3 sequences, around 95% of them appearing once. Study-level results: It was acknowledged in the study that its TCR sequencing and HLA analysis involved a relatively small number of individuals.

The multiple sclerosis control group comprised treatment-naive patients with stable or active relapsing-remitting disease. TEMRA cells were FACS-enriched, unlike CD8+ and CD4+ T cells, which were negatively isolated. This clonotype was counted a single time. The antigen remains undetermined. The chain couples TRBV3-1 to TRBJ2-7; D is possibly TRBD2 (6 bases). The sample consisted of CD4+ T cells from PBMCs. This TCR was recovered from a human donor with multiple sclerosis. The CDR3 protein is CASSPPTGAGSSYEQYF. The DNA of the CDR3 is TGTGCCAGCAGCCCTCCGACCGGGGCGGGGAGCTCCTACGAGCAGTACTTC.